This entry lists 30 T cell receptor beta chains sequenced from one sample in a study of blood T cell repertoires in COVID-19. Sequenced by immunoSEQ multiplex PCR; TCRdb stores in-frame clones only, minus some. Here the sample spans some 300,000 clones, 70% to 90% being singletons. Source material: PBMCs or T cells enriched from blood (not recorded which). The source of these receptors is a woman between 40 and 50 years old who had recovered from COVID-19.

A word on this clone: The identical CDR3 is also encoded by other nucleotide sequences in the sample. The chain is built from TRBV27 and TRBJ2-7; D not certain. Germline lookup yields CDR1 MNHEY and CDR2 SMNVEV (reference sequence). This CDR3 has 13 residues. Trimming cost V 3 bases and J 2 bases, with 8 bases left between them. Here the CDR3 reads CASSFGPTYEQYF. The CDR3 region has the DNA TGTGCCAGCAGTTTTGGTCCTACCTACGAGCAGTACTTC.

This clone was seen once. The chain has TRBV11-3 and TRBJ1-1; D is perhaps TRBD1 (5 bases). The germline gives CDR1 SGHNT, CDR2 YENEEA. CDR3 length equals 15 residues. Trimming shortened V by 4 bases and J by 4 bases, and 16 bases separated the two germline ends. DNA for the CDR3: TGTGCCAGCAGCTATTTGGGATTGGGGGGCACTGAAGCTTTCTTT. Translating it yields CASSYLGLGGTEAFF.

V is TRBV6-4 and J is TRBJ2-1; 7 bases map to TRBD1. This CDR3 is 13 amino acids long. Germline CDR1 MRHNA, CDR2 SNTAGT. J gave up 6 bases and V 6 bases, and 5 bases lay outside the gene matches. The CDR3 protein is CASSLEGANEQFF. For the CDR3, the DNA is TGTGCCAGCAGCCTCGAGGGGGCCAATGAGCAGTTCTTC.

Written as DNA, the CDR3 is TGTGCCTGGGGGACGGGTCGCGAGCAGTACTTC. Protein: CAWGTGREQYF. The chain has TRBV30 and TRBJ2-7; D assignment may be TRBD1 or TRBD2 (5 bases each). Per germline, CDR1 GTSNPN and CDR2 SVGIG (reference sequence). This CDR3 has 11 residues. The V and J ends lost 5 bases and 6 bases respectively, with 11 bases between them. Full variable domain (outside the CDR3, taken from reference TRBV30 and TRBJ2-7): SQTIHQWPATLVQPVGSPLSLECTVEGTSNPNLYWYRQAAGRGLQLLFYSVGIGQISSEVPQNLSASRPQDRQFILSSKKLLLSDSGFYLCAWGTGREQYFGPGTRLTVT.

The chain uses TRBV6-5 and TRBJ1-2; the D gene is possibly TRBD1 (6 bases). V gave up 6 bases and J gave up 7 bases, with 9 bases separating them. The germline V gene has CDR1 MNHEY and CDR2 SVGAGI. This CDR3 spans 11 amino acids. The CDR3 sequence: CASRQGLGYTF. The CDR3 nucleotides read TGTGCCAGCAGACAGGGTCTTGGCTACACCTTC.

The chain couples TRBV3-1 (or the pseudogene TRBV3-2) to TRBJ1-2; D possibly corresponds to TRBD1 (6 bases). CDR1 is LGHDT and CDR2 is YNNKEL in the germline V gene (reference sequence). This CDR3 has 14 amino acids. The ends were cut back, 1 base at V and 7 bases at J, with 13 bases in the middle. The CDR3 region is CASSQAQGSFGYTF. Here the CDR3 DNA reads TGTGCCAGCAGCCAAGCACAGGGAAGTTTTGGCTACACCTTC.

V is TRBV28 and J is TRBJ1-2; 7 bases match TRBD1. Germline V gene lookup returns CDR1 MDHEN and CDR2 SYDVKM. J was trimmed by 1 base and V by 1 base; bases with no gene match: 6. CDR3 length: 16 residues. As DNA, the CDR3 is TGTGCCAGCAGTTTATCGGGACAGCCACATAACTATGGCTACACCTTC. Its translation: CASSLSGQPHNYGYTF.

The V and J genes are TRBV27 and TRBJ2-1; 7 bases line up with TRBD2. Germline trimming cut 4 bases from V and 2 bases from J; bases unmatched to any gene: 8. Germline V gene lookup returns CDR1 MNHEY and CDR2 SMNVEV (reference sequence). The CDR3 totals 16 residues. The CDR3 region is CASSYKGRGTYNEQFF. CDR3 DNA: TGTGCCAGCAGTTATAAGGGGAGGGGTACCTACAATGAGCAGTTCTTC.

The gene calls are TRBV12-5 and TRBJ2-2; 8 bases align to TRBD2. The CDR3 covers 19 residues. V lost 2 bases and J lost 4; bases outside the gene matches: 15. Germline V gene data show CDR1 as LGHNT and CDR2 as FRNRAP. The CDR3 nucleotides read TGTGCTAGTGGTTTGTGGCCCTCAACGGCGGGGGGCGTCACCGGGGAGCTGTTTTTT. Its protein is CASGLWPSTAGGVTGELFF.

This clone was picked up a small number of times. The chain has TRBV5-1 and TRBJ2-2; D uncertain. CDR3 length: 13 amino acids. From germline, CDR1 is SGHRS and CDR2 YFSETQ. Trimming removed 6 bases at V and 1 base at J, with 7 bases between. CDR3 in DNA: TGCGCCAGCACCGCAGAGAACACCGGGGAGCTGTTTTTT. It specifies CASTAENTGELFF.

The rearrangement uses TRBV4-3 and TRBJ2-1, with D tentatively TRBD2 (5 bases). This CDR3 spans 15 amino acids. Germline lookup yields CDR1 LGHNA and CDR2 YSLEER. Trimming removed 7 bases from V and 0 bases from J, with 13 bases in between. The CDR3 DNA sequence: TGCGCCAGCACCTTGGACTCAAGCTCCTACAATGAGCAGTTCTTC. Translated, it gives CASTLDSSSYNEQFF.

This chain connects TRBV5-1 to TRBJ2-1, with 9 nucleotides matching TRBD2. This CDR3 is built from 16 residues. J was trimmed by 0 bases and V by 2 bases; bases with no gene match: 3. Germline V CDR1 and CDR2: SGHRS, YFSETQ. The CDR3 DNA reads as TGCGCCAGCAGCTTCGCTAGCGGGACCTCCTACAATGAGCAGTTCTTC. Translating it yields CASSFASGTSYNEQFF.

The rearrangement joins TRBV6-5 to TRBJ1-3, with TRBD1 matching 9 bases. In germline, CDR1 is MNHEY, CDR2 SVGAGI. This CDR3 contains 15 residues. V lost 5 bases and J lost 0; bases outside the gene matches: 2. The CDR3 reads CASSQGQGSGNTIYF. The CDR3 DNA reads TGTGCCAGCAGTCAGGGACAGGGCTCTGGAAACACCATATATTTT.

This clone has a handful of counts. The rearrangement joins TRBV20-1 to TRBJ2-5, with D possibly matching TRBD1 (5 bases). The V gene's germline CDR1 is DFQATT and CDR2 SNEGSKA (reference sequence). V was clipped by 3 bases and J by 5 bases, with 10 bases between them. This CDR3 has 12 amino acids. As DNA, the CDR3 is TGCAGTGCTAGTGGCCCAGGGGAGACCCAGTACTTC. It specifies CSASGPGETQYF.

In DNA, the CDR3 is TGTGCCAGCAGTGCCGACTTAGCGGGGGGGCGCCCAGAGCAGTTCTTC. This translates into CASSADLAGGRPEQFF. V and J are TRBV25-1 and TRBJ2-1, with 11 nucleotides matching TRBD2. J gave up 10 bases and V 4 bases, and 12 bases lay outside the gene matches. CDR3 length: 16 residues. Germline loops: CDR1 MGHDK, CDR2 SYGVNS.

The gene calls are TRBV19 and TRBJ2-1, with 9 bases aligning to TRBD2. The CDR3 loop spans 15 amino acids. V lost 5 bases to trimming and J lost 8 bases; unmatched junction nucleotides: 10. In germline, CDR1 is LNHDA, CDR2 SQIVND (reference sequence). CDR3 sequence: CASSPEAGGNDEQFF. The CDR3 coding sequence is TGTGCCAGTAGTCCCGAGGCGGGGGGGAATGATGAGCAGTTCTTC.

This clone was counted once. J is TRBJ1-3 and V is TRBV10-2; D uncertain. V lost 7 bases to trimming and J lost 0 bases, with 7 bases between them. The CDR3 spans 13 residues. Germline V gene lookup returns CDR1 WSHSY and CDR2 SAAADI. The CDR3 nucleotides are TGCGCCAGCATTGCGGACTCTGGAAACACCATATATTTT. Its protein is CASIADSGNTIYF.

The rearrangement joins TRBV4-3 to TRBJ1-1; TRBD1 matches 7 bases. Germline V lookup: CDR1 LGHNA, CDR2 YSLEER. The J segment lost 3 bases and the V segment lost 2 bases, leaving 18 bases of the junction unmatched. CDR3 length: 19 amino acids. The CDR3 here is CASSQLNRKGASEDTEAFF. CDR3 in DNA: TGCGCCAGCAGCCAATTGAATAGGAAGGGGGCAAGTGAGGACACTGAAGCTTTCTTT.

The chain couples TRBV19 to TRBJ2-3; 7 bases are a match to TRBD1. This CDR3 spans 11 amino acids. Germline V CDR1 and CDR2: LNHDA, SQIVND (reference sequence). V lost 6 bases to trimming and J lost 10 bases; unmatched junction nucleotides: 4. CDR3 sequence (DNA): TGTGCCAGTAGGACAGGGCAGGCGCAGTATTTT. Its protein product is CASRTGQAQYF.

V is TRBV24-1 and J is TRBJ2-5; 10 nucleotides agree with TRBD1. J gave up 5 bases and V 4 bases, and 9 bases lay outside the gene matches. CDR1 and CDR2 (germline): KGHDR, SFDVKD. This CDR3 has 16 amino acids. The CDR3 sequence: CATSDLDRGLGETQYF. CDR3 nucleotides: TGTGCCACCAGTGACCTCGACAGGGGGCTAGGCGAGACCCAGTACTTC.

This chain links TRBV2 with TRBJ1-6, with TRBD1 identical over 8 bases. Per the germline V gene, CDR1 is SNHLY and CDR2 is FYNNEI. Trimming cost V 0 bases and J 5 bases; bases outside gene matches: 15. CDR3 length equals 20 residues. CDR3 sequence (DNA): TGTGCCAGCAGTGAAGCCGCCCAAACTAACGGACAGGGTGATAATTCACCCCTCCACTTT. Its translation: CASSEAAQTNGQGDNSPLHF. Full variable domain (missing parts from reference TRBV2 and TRBJ1-6): EPEVTQTPSHQVTQMGQEVILRCVPISNHLYFYWYRQILGQKVEFLVSFYNNEISEKSEIFDDQFSVERPDGSNFTLKIRSTKLEDSAMYFCASSEAAQTNGQGDNSPLHFGNGTRLTVT.

The chain has TRBV9 and TRBJ1-3; TRBD1 is a possible D gene (5 bases). Trimming took off 4 bases at V and 1 base at J, with 15 bases between the two ends. The CDR3 is made up of 16 amino acids. From germline, CDR1 is SGDLS and CDR2 YYNGEE. The CDR3: CASSSPPGGSGNTIYF. For the CDR3, the DNA is TGTGCCAGCAGCTCCCCCCCCGGGGGGTCTGGAAACACCATATATTTT. Drawing the rest from reference TRBV9 and TRBJ1-3, the complete variable domain is DSGVTQTPKHLITATGQRVTLRCSPRSGDLSVYWYQQSLDQGLQFLIQYYNGEERAKGNILERFSAQQFPDLHSELNLSSLELGDSALYFCASSSPPGGSGNTIYFGEGSWLTVV.

The chain carries TRBV9 and TRBJ2-3; 8 bases align to TRBD2. The CDR3 sequence is 18 residues long. With 0 bases clipped from V and 3 bases from J, the junction kept 12 bases outside the gene matches. The germline gives CDR1 SGDLS, CDR2 YYNGEE. This CDR3 is CASSVAFAAGDGTDTQYF. The CDR3 coding sequence is TGTGCCAGCAGCGTAGCGTTTGCAGCGGGAGATGGGACAGATACGCAGTATTTT.

This sequence joins TRBV28 and TRBJ1-6, with TRBD1 as a possible D gene (5 bases). The CDR3 runs 15 residues. Germline V lookup: CDR1 MDHEN, CDR2 SYDVKM. Trimming took off 4 bases at V and 7 bases at J, with 14 bases between the two ends. CDR3 DNA sequence: TGTGCCAGCAGTTCTCGGTCCCCAGGGAATTCACCCCTCCACTTT. Its translation is CASSSRSPGNSPLHF.

The chain links TRBV5-4 to TRBJ2-7; maybe TRBD2 (6 bases). The germline V gene encodes CDR1 SGHNT and CDR2 YYREEE (reference sequence). V lost 4 bases and J lost 3, with 17 bases in between. The CDR3 length is 15 residues. CDR3: CASSPSGRPGYEQYF. As DNA, the CDR3 is TGTGCCAGCAGCCCGAGCGGGCGACCTGGCTACGAGCAGTACTTC.

This chain connects TRBV2 to TRBJ2-7; D is unresolved. Germline lookup yields CDR1 SNHLY and CDR2 FYNNEI. Trimming took off 5 bases at V and 3 bases at J, with 14 bases between the two ends. The CDR3 extends over 14 amino acids. This CDR3 is CASSINDIYYEQYF. The CDR3 bases are TGTGCCAGCAGTATTAACGACATTTACTACGAGCAGTACTTC.

The V and J genes are TRBV28 and TRBJ2-7; 7 bases agree with TRBD2. This CDR3 region has 15 residues. Trimming cost V 7 bases and J 1 base; bases outside gene matches: 10. The germline V gene encodes CDR1 MDHEN and CDR2 SYDVKM. The chain's CDR3 is CASTPEGGISYEQYF. Written as DNA, the CDR3 is TGTGCCAGCACCCCGGAGGGAGGGATATCCTACGAGCAGTACTTC.

The J gene is TRBJ2-7, the V gene TRBV6-2 or TRBV6-3; D is perhaps TRBD2 (6 bases). V was clipped by 6 bases and J by 4 bases, with 13 bases between them. From germline, CDR1 is MNHEY and CDR2 SVGEGT. This CDR3 has 13 amino acids. This CDR3 reads CASSLGSPYEQYF. CDR3 coding DNA: TGTGCCAGCAGCCTCGGGAGTCCGTACGAGCAGTACTTC.

The gene calls are TRBV28 and TRBJ1-3; 8 positions match TRBD1. The ends lost 5 bases at V and 5 bases at J; junction bases unmatched: 20. The CDR3 totals 19 residues. CDR1 MDHEN and CDR2 SYDVKM come from the germline V gene. The CDR3 protein is CASSPDRERGTFSRNTIYF. The CDR3 DNA reads as TGTGCCAGCAGTCCGGACAGGGAACGGGGCACTTTCTCGAGAAACACCATATATTTT.

A few counts support this clone. The chain has TRBV5-1 and TRBJ2-1, with 10 bases that match TRBD2. The V gene end was trimmed by 4 bases and the J gene end by 7 bases; junction bases not matched to a gene: 11. Germline V gene data show CDR1 as SGHRS and CDR2 as YFSETQ. This CDR3 is 16 amino acids long. CDR3 region: CASSAEAGGPSNEQFF. Written as DNA, the CDR3 is TGCGCCAGCAGCGCCGAAGCGGGGGGGCCGTCAAATGAGCAGTTCTTC.